This TCR beta chain was observed in a study of cytomegalovirus exposure and HLA in healthy donors (dated by TCRdb to the late 2010s). For the study in its entirety: According to a later analysis, the approximately 120 validation repertoires were produced on the same platform as the approximately 620 repertoires of the first cohort. The study was designed to test whether signatures of past pathogen exposure could be identified by cataloging public T cell receptors. High-throughput TCR immunosequencing, statistical association of individual TCRs with disease status, and machine learning were combined to predict cytomegalovirus infection status. Besides the first cohort of about 730 subjects, a separate validation cohort made up of over 95 different subjects was used.

Here is what the overall study found, with its caveats: The authors suggested that the approach could potentially be extended to other disease states and immunological phenotypes. Across donors, most TCR sequences were observed very rarely, whereas some public TCRs were present in many individuals. All 120 or so repertoires were used to score co-occurrence in the validation cohort in a later analysis, because that analysis had no HLA typing for the cohort. Of the cluster scores, roughly 93% were above 0 in a later analysis, which found that TCRs clustered in the first cohort also tended to co-occur in the 120 or so validation repertoires. The classifier was reported to diagnose cytomegalovirus status with high specificity and sensitivity in both the original and validation cohorts. Three of the identified cytomegalovirus-associated TCR beta chains were confirmed in vitro to be specific for cytomegalovirus antigens. A total of 150 or so TCR beta chains were listed by the study as associated with cytomegalovirus.

Receptors were amplified or captured by the immunoSEQ multiplex PCR assay. In the source study's methods: A statistical classification framework was built to diagnose cytomegalovirus status from the catalog of TCR beta chain sequences. TCRdb retrieved this table from immuneACCESS and kept in-frame rearrangements only. Not all clones are present; in checked studies, unresolved V genes account for under half, and no reason is known for the remainder. Clonal size and the V and J genes are those of that table, whereas D and trimming came from the DNA. Within this sample are 82,000 or so clones, with roughly 94% of them counted one time only. Around 0.69% of the sample is in the top ten clones. Separate from the approximately 700-subject first cohort, the validation cohort of around 130 subjects was the group to which the donors belonged. Turning to this clone: The antigen this receptor binds is unknown. No base quality information exists; no much larger clone differs at one position.

Sequenced material: PBMCs. The receptor was derived from a woman aged 18-29 years in good health and CMV-seronegative.

The CDR3 protein: CAISLTTGTYEQYF. The nucleotide sequence reads as follows: TGTGCCATCAGCCTTACCACAGGGACCTACGAGCAGTACTTC. The chain uses TRBV10-3 and TRBJ2-7; TRBD1 is a weak D gene call, 6 bases matching. From the germline V gene, CDR1 is ENHRY and CDR2 is SYGVKD. Cut back by 6 bases and 2 bases, the V and J ends lie 14 bases apart. Reading from cysteine to phenylalanine, the CDR3 counts 14 amino acids. The only DNA kept is the CDR3, 42 bases in frame from the first base.